This entry lists 11 T cell receptor beta chains sequenced from one sample in a study of shared clonotypes between healthy human individuals. TCRdb's copy holds only in-frame clones and misses some; the assay was immunoSEQ multiplex PCR. The repertoire includes over 400,000 clones, almost 80% of them detected once, and about 12% sits in the top ten. Sample: PBMCs. The source is a woman in her forties in good health. Some clones in this sample may be carry-over from other donors' samples.

J is TRBJ2-2 and V is TRBV5-5; tentatively, D is TRBD1 (5 bases). The germline V and J ends were trimmed by 2 bases and 3 bases, with 11 bases remaining between them. Germline CDR1 SGHKS, CDR2 YYEKEE (reference sequence). The length of the CDR3 is 15 residues. CDR3 DNA: TGTGCCAGCAGCTTAGAGTCACAGGACACCGGGGAGCTGTTTTTT. Translation gives CASSLESQDTGELFF.

The chain links TRBV6-4 to TRBJ2-2, with TRBD1 matching 7 bases. Looked up from germline, CDR1 is MRHNA and CDR2 is SNTAGT. V shed 6 bases, J shed 3 bases, and the junction held 7 bases outside the gene matches. The CDR3 contains 15 residues. The CDR3 bases are TGTGCCAGCAGAACGACAGGGTGGGACACCGGGGAGCTGTTTTTT. Residues: CASRTTGWDTGELFF.

The chain recombines TRBV29-1 with TRBJ1-2; D remains ambiguous. This CDR3 comprises 11 residues. Germline V CDR1 and CDR2: SQVTM, ANQGSEA. Between the trimmed V and J ends, which lost 4 bases and 8 bases, there was a span of 11 bases. CDR3 in DNA: TGCAGCGTTGCGGTAGACGAGGGCTACACCTTC. Translated, it gives CSVAVDEGYTF.

This clone appeared a single time. This CDR3 is CASSLAPGTVNSPLHF. CDR3 in DNA: TGCGCCAGCAGCTTGGCACCCGGGACGGTAAATTCACCCCTCCACTTT. The V call is TRBV5-1, the J call TRBJ1-6; D possibly corresponds to TRBD1 (5 bases). Trimming took off 0 bases at V and 7 bases at J, with 14 bases between the two ends. The germline CDR1 and CDR2 sequences are SGHRS and YFSETQ. This CDR3 comprises 16 residues.

This chain joins TRBV10-3 and TRBJ2-7, with D perhaps matching TRBD1 (6 bases). Germline V gene lookup returns CDR1 ENHRY and CDR2 SYGVKD. V was clipped by 4 bases and J by 4 bases, with 8 bases between them. The CDR3 extends over 12 amino acids. The CDR3 nucleotides are TGTGCCATCAGTGCGCAGGGGTACGAGCAGTACTTC. This sequence encodes CAISAQGYEQYF.

In its sample, this clone was seen many times. This chain links TRBV4-3 with TRBJ2-1; TRBD1 or TRBD2 may be the D gene (5 bases each). The CDR3 has 16 amino acids. The germline V gene has CDR1 LGHNA and CDR2 YSLEER. V lost 5 bases and J lost 6, with 20 bases in between. CDR3 coding DNA: TGCGCCAGCAGCTGGACGGGACCCCAAAGGGGCAATGAGCAGTTCTTC. Amino acid sequence: CASSWTGPQRGNEQFF.

The rearrangement uses TRBV5-1 and TRBJ2-6; D gene uncertain. Per the germline V gene, CDR1 is SGHRS and CDR2 is YFSETQ. V lost 2 bases, J lost 2 bases, and 8 bases lay in between. This CDR3 region has 15 residues. The CDR3 DNA reads TGCGCCAGCAGCTTTGAAGGTCCTGGGGCCAACGTCCTGACTTTC. The encoded protein is CASSFEGPGANVLTF.

In DNA form, the CDR3 reads TGTGCCAGCAGTTTACTCCGACAGGGTAATTCACCCCTCCACTTT. It specifies CASSLLRQGNSPLHF. V is TRBV28 and J is TRBJ1-6; 7 nucleotides line up with TRBD1. CDR1 is MDHEN and CDR2 is SYDVKM in the germline V gene. The V and J ends lost 2 bases and 6 bases, in that order; junction bases with no gene match: 4. This CDR3 comprises 15 residues.

This chain uses TRBV29-1 with TRBJ1-1; 7 bases match TRBD1. The CDR3 is 13 amino acids. Germline CDR1 is SQVTM and CDR2 is ANQGSEA. V trimming: 7 bases; J trimming: 4 bases; junction bases outside the gene matches: 9. The CDR3 coding sequence is TGCAGCGGAATGACAGGGAGATCCACTGAAGCTTTCTTT. It translates to CSGMTGRSTEAFF. Complete variable domain (other parts from reference TRBV29-1 and TRBJ1-1): SAVISQKPSRDICQRGTSLTIQCQVDSQVTMMFWYRQQPGQSLTLIATANQGSEATYESGFVIDKFPISRPNLTFSTLTVSNMSPEDSSIYLCSGMTGRSTEAFFGQGTRLTVV.

This clone was recorded once. The CDR3 region is CASNSAGGPTDTQYF. For the CDR3, the DNA is TGTGCCAGTAATTCGGCGGGAGGGCCCACAGATACGCAGTATTTT. The chain joins TRBV19 to TRBJ2-3; 9 bases are shared with TRBD2. V lost 7 bases, J lost 2 bases, and 7 bases stayed unmatched. CDR3 length: 15 residues. The germline V gene has CDR1 LNHDA and CDR2 SQIVND (reference sequence).

V is TRBV2 and J is TRBJ2-1; 8 bases match TRBD2. CDR3 length: 15 amino acids. Unmatched junction bases numbered 6, after V lost 6 bases and J lost 2 bases. CDR1 is SNHLY and CDR2 is FYNNEI in the germline V gene. CDR3 DNA sequence: TGTGCCAGCAGGGGGGTAGCGGGACCCTACAATGAGCAGTTCTTC. The encoded protein is CASRGVAGPYNEQFF. The whole variable domain, filled in from reference TRBV2 and TRBJ2-1, reads EPEVTQTPSHQVTQMGQEVILRCVPISNHLYFYWYRQILGQKVEFLVSFYNNEISEKSEIFDDQFSVERPDGSNFTLKIRSTKLEDSAMYFCASRGVAGPYNEQFFGPGTRLTVL.